The rows below give T cell receptor beta chains drawn from one sample of a study of blood T cell repertoires in COVID-19. Measured with immunoSEQ multiplex PCR; TCRdb has only the in-frame clones, and not every one. The sample carries approximately 100,000 clones, around 89% recorded once. The sample taken for sequencing was peripheral blood. Receptors were obtained from a human donor with acute or convalescent COVID-19. The donor label of this sample is uncertain. Both conserved end residues are part of each CDR3. The order of the fields is clone size, D gene, V gene, J gene, CDR3 DNA, CDR3 protein. The D gene is left open where the match is weak. Clone size appears in some rows only: once, few, many, or a class for an expanded clone.

size: NA
D: TRBD1
V: TRBV28
J: TRBJ1-4
DNA: TGTGCCAGCAGCCGGGGACAGGGGAGGGAAAAACTGTTTTTT
CDR3: CASSRGQGREKLFF

size: NA
D: TRBD1
V: TRBV5-6
J: TRBJ1-1
DNA: TGTGCCAGCAGCTCCTTGGGACAGGGCATGAACACTGAAGCTTTCTTT
CDR3: CASSSLGQGMNTEAFF

size: NA
D: TRBD2
V: TRBV5-4
J: TRBJ2-7
DNA: TGTGCCAGCAGCTTGATGGCTAGCGGACTACACGAGCAGTACTTC
CDR3: CASSLMASGLHEQYF

size: few
D: NA
V: TRBV7-8
J: TRBJ1-1
DNA: TGTGCCAGCAGCGACGACGGGCACTCTACTAGCGCTTTCTTT
CDR3: CASSDDGHSTSAFF

size: NA
D: NA
V: TRBV5-6
J: TRBJ2-2
DNA: TGTGCCAGCAGCTTAATACAGGGCACCGGGGAGCTGTTTTTT
CDR3: CASSLIQGTGELFF

size: few
D: NA
V: TRBV7-2
J: TRBJ2-2
DNA: TGTGCCAGCAGCTTAGCGCACAGCTCGAACACCGGGGAGCTGTTTTTT
CDR3: CASSLAHSSNTGELFF

size: NA
D: TRBD2
V: TRBV2
J: TRBJ2-3
DNA: TGTGCCGGAAAGGGACTAGCAACAGATACGCAGTATTTT
CDR3: CAGKGLATDTQYF

size: NA
D: NA
V: TRBV5-1
J: TRBJ1-2
DNA: TGCGCCAGCAGCTTGGCAGGGTCGGGCGGCTACACCTTC
CDR3: CASSLAGSGGYTF

size: once
D: TRBD1
V: TRBV3-1/TRBV3-2
J: TRBJ1-6
DNA: TGTGCCAGCAGCCAAGGTCAGGGGGGAGGTTCACCCCTCCACTTT
CDR3: CASSQGQGGGSPLHF

size: NA
D: NA
V: TRBV19
J: TRBJ1-4
DNA: TGTGCCAGTAGTATCCTTCCAGTCGAAAAACTGTTTTTT
CDR3: CASSILPVEKLFF

size: once
D: NA
V: TRBV6-1
J: TRBJ2-7
DNA: TGTGCCAGCAGTTTAACTCTTGCCTACGAGCAGTACTTC
CDR3: CASSLTLAYEQYF

size: NA
D: NA
V: TRBV3-1/TRBV3-2
J: TRBJ2-1
DNA: TGTGCCAGCAGCCAAAGCCTAGATGGTGAGCAGTTCTTC
CDR3: CASSQSLDGEQFF

size: NA
D: NA
V: TRBV25-1
J: TRBJ1-3
DNA: TGTGCCAGCAGTGATCTGGGGGCGGGAGGGACCATATATTTT
CDR3: CASSDLGAGGTIYF

size: NA
D: NA
V: TRBV7-9
J: TRBJ2-7
DNA: TGTGCCAGCAGCCAAGATTACAGAGAGCAGTACTTC
CDR3: CASSQDYREQYF

size: NA
D: NA
V: TRBV28
J: TRBJ1-2
DNA: TGTGCCAGCAGTTTCGGTCCCGGTGACTATGGCTACACCTTC
CDR3: CASSFGPGDYGYTF

size: once
D: NA
V: TRBV7-2
J: TRBJ1-4
DNA: TGTGCCAGCAGCCAGCGGGGGGTTAATGAAAAACTGTTTTTT
CDR3: CASSQRGVNEKLFF

size: NA
D: TRBD1
V: TRBV2
J: TRBJ1-1
DNA: TGTGCCAGCAGTATCACAGGGGGCTTCACTGAAGCTTTCTTT
CDR3: CASSITGGFTEAFF

size: NA
D: NA
V: TRBV18
J: TRBJ1-1
DNA: TGTGCCAGCTCACCACCGGGGAGGAACACTGAAGCTTTCTTT
CDR3: CASSPPGRNTEAFF

size: NA
D: NA
V: TRBV3-1/TRBV3-2
J: TRBJ2-1
DNA: TGTGCCAGCAGCCAAGTGCGGAGATACAATGAGCAGTTCTTC
CDR3: CASSQVRRYNEQFF

size: NA
D: NA
V: TRBV7-2
J: TRBJ1-1
DNA: TGTGCCAGCAGCCAAGAACAGGGCAGGGTCGGGGCTTTCTTT
CDR3: CASSQEQGRVGAFF

size: NA
D: NA
V: TRBV28
J: TRBJ2-3
DNA: TGTGCCAGCAGTCCTGGCGGGGGACACACAGATACGCAGTATTTT
CDR3: CASSPGGGHTDTQYF

size: NA
D: NA
V: TRBV11-2
J: TRBJ2-7
DNA: TGTGCCAGCAGCTTAGCTGCAGGGGTCTACGAGCAGTACTTC
CDR3: CASSLAAGVYEQYF

size: once
D: TRBD1
V: TRBV4-3
J: TRBJ1-6
DNA: TGCGCCAGCAGCAGAGACAGGGGAATTAATTCACCCCTCCACTTT
CDR3: CASSRDRGINSPLHF

size: NA
D: NA
V: TRBV6-2/TRBV6-3
J: TRBJ1-1
DNA: TGTGCCAGCAGTTACTCGCCTTGGGAGGGGGGGAGAAACACTGAAGCTTTCTTT
CDR3: CASSYSPWEGGRNTEAFF

size: NA
D: NA
V: TRBV19
J: TRBJ2-2
DNA: TGTGCCAGTAGACCCCAGGGTACCGGGGAGCTGTTTTTT
CDR3: CASRPQGTGELFF